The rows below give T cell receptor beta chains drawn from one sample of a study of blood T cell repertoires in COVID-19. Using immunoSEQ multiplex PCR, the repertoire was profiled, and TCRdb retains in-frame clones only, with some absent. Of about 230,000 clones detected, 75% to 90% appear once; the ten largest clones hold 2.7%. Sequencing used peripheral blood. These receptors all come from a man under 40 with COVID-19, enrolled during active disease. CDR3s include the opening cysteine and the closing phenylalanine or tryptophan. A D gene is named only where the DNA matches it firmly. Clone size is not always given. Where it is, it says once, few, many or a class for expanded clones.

CASSVGTGAEYNEQFF,TGTGCCAGCAGCGTAGGGACAGGGGCGGAATACAATGAGCAGTTCTTC,TRBD1,TRBV9,TRBJ2-1,-
CASSYSAGVTYEQYF,TGTGCCAGCAGTTACAGTGCGGGAGTGACCTACGAGCAGTACTTC,TRBD2,TRBV6-5,TRBJ2-7,-
CASRGLTDNQPQHF,TGTGCCAGTAGGGGACTGACGGACAATCAGCCCCAGCATTTT,-,TRBV19,TRBJ1-5,-
CASSPPRADYGYTF,TGTGCCAGCAGCCCCCCCAGGGCCGACTATGGCTACACCTTC,-,TRBV7-2,TRBJ1-2,few
CASSQDLTREKQYF,TGCGCCAGCAGCCAAGACTTGACCCGGGAAAAGCAGTACTTC,-,TRBV4-3,TRBJ2-7,few
CASSYIIAASQETQYF,TGTGCCAGCTCATACATCATAGCGGCTTCCCAAGAGACCCAGTACTTC,-,TRBV18,TRBJ2-5,-
CASAQGLPNTGELFF,TGTGCTAGTGCCCAGGGACTACCGAACACCGGGGAGCTGTTTTTT,TRBD2,TRBV12-5,TRBJ2-2,-
CASSDRTGGYNEQFF,TGTGCCAGCAGTGACAGGACAGGGGGCTACAATGAGCAGTTCTTC,TRBD1,TRBV6-4,TRBJ2-1,many
CASRLPLGQGLDTQYF,TGTGCCAGCAGACTCCCCCTCGGGCAGGGTCTAGATACGCAGTATTTT,-,TRBV28,TRBJ2-3,-
CASSLGDYIGDTQYF,TGTGCCAGCAGCTTAGGGGACTACATCGGGGATACGCAGTATTTT,TRBD2,TRBV7-2,TRBJ2-3,-
CAWSPWDRVSGNTIYF,TGTGCCTGGAGTCCTTGGGACAGGGTATCTGGAAACACCATATATTTT,TRBD1,TRBV30,TRBJ1-3,-
CASSLILGTGGIYEQYF,TGTGCCAGCAGCTTAATCTTAGGGACAGGGGGCATATACGAGCAGTACTTC,TRBD1,TRBV11-2,TRBJ2-7,-
CASSRYNEQFF,TGTGCCAGCAGCCGGTACAATGAGCAGTTCTTC,-,TRBV5-6,TRBJ2-1,-
CASSLSSGTVNEQFF,TGTGCCAGCAGCCTATCCTCCGGGACTGTTAATGAGCAGTTCTTC,-,TRBV7-3,TRBJ2-1,-
CASSVTGARLFF,TGTGCCAGCAGCGTGACAGGGGCAAGACTGTTTTTT,TRBD1,TRBV9,TRBJ1-4,-
CASSHRVDRPNTEAFF,TGCGCCAGCAGCCATCGGGTCGACAGGCCGAACACTGAAGCTTTCTTT,-,TRBV5-1,TRBJ1-1,-
CASSQDRGRATEAFF,TGCGCCAGCAGCCAAGACAGGGGGCGGGCCACTGAAGCTTTCTTT,TRBD1,TRBV4-3,TRBJ1-1,-
CASSRTSSSYNEQFF,TGTGCCAGCAGCCGAACCTCCTCGAGTTACAATGAGCAGTTCTTC,-,TRBV7-8,TRBJ2-1,-
CASSMSQGNVMNTEAFF,TGTGCCAGTAGTATGAGTCAGGGAAATGTGATGAACACTGAAGCTTTCTTT,-,TRBV19,TRBJ1-1,-
CASSPGLAGRRETQYF,TGTGCCAGTAGTCCCGGACTAGCGGGGAGACGAGAGACCCAGTACTTC,TRBD2,TRBV19,TRBJ2-5,-
CASSLLPTANYGYTF,TGTGCCAGCAGCTTACTACCGACAGCGAACTATGGCTACACCTTC,-,TRBV5-6,TRBJ1-2,once
CASSSTVQGSGELFF,TGCGCCAGCAGCTCAACAGTACAGGGTTCGGGGGAGCTGTTTTTT,-,TRBV5-1,TRBJ2-2,-
CASSQDQGKFEAFF,TGCGCCAGCAGCCAAGACCAGGGGAAGTTCGAAGCTTTCTTT,-,TRBV4-1,TRBJ1-1,-
CASSYSSGGYEQYF,TGTGCCAGCAGTTACAGTAGCGGGGGATACGAGCAGTACTTC,TRBD2,TRBV6-5,TRBJ2-7,-
CASSQVVLDVGELFF,TGCGCCAGCAGCCAAGTGGTACTAGATGTCGGGGAGCTGTTTTTT,-,TRBV4-1,TRBJ2-2,-
CASSFDRGPSYNEQFF,TGTGCCAGCAGCTTCGACAGGGGGCCCTCCTACAATGAGCAGTTCTTC,TRBD1,TRBV13,TRBJ2-1,-
CAISTGTAEAFF,TGTGCCATCAGTACAGGGACGGCTGAAGCTTTCTTT,-,TRBV10-3,TRBJ1-1,-
CATARRGSGNTIYF,TGTGCCACCGCTAGGCGGGGGTCTGGAAACACCATATATTTT,-,TRBV15,TRBJ1-3,-
CASGDRSYEQYF,TGTGCCAGCGGCGACAGGTCCTACGAGCAGTACTTC,-,TRBV6-5,TRBJ2-7,-
CASSSAPNSYNEQFF,TGTGCCAGCAGTTCAGCGCCTAACTCCTACAATGAGCAGTTCTTC,-,TRBV6-2/TRBV6-3,TRBJ2-1,-
CASSSGLAESYNEQFF,TGCGCCAGCAGCTCCGGACTAGCGGAATCCTACAATGAGCAGTTCTTC,TRBD2,TRBV5-1,TRBJ2-1,once
CASSDLDYGYTF,TGTGCCAGCAGTGACCTAGACTATGGCTACACCTTC,-,TRBV25-1,TRBJ1-2,once
CASSQDIGARGYTF,TGCGCCAGCAGCCAAGATATAGGGGCGAGGGGCTACACCTTC,-,TRBV4-3,TRBJ1-2,-
CASSFRGGGAYEQYF,TGTGCCAGCAGTTTTAGGGGTGGGGGGGCCTACGAGCAGTACTTC,TRBD2,TRBV27,TRBJ2-7,-
CATGGLAGVTGELFF,TGTGCCACCGGGGGACTAGCGGGGGTTACCGGGGAGCTGTTTTTT,TRBD2,TRBV24-1,TRBJ2-2,-
CASSSSGQGLGTEAFF,TGTGCCAGCAGTTCTTCCGGACAGGGTCTGGGCACTGAAGCTTTCTTT,TRBD1,TRBV28,TRBJ1-1,-
CASSPGQGANQPQHF,TGTGCCAGTAGTCCCGGACAGGGGGCAAATCAGCCCCAGCATTTT,TRBD1,TRBV19,TRBJ1-5,-
CASSLGGMGYTF,TGTGCCAGCAGTTTAGGAGGGATGGGCTACACCTTC,-,TRBV27,TRBJ1-2,-
CASKRGLGQAYEQYF,TGTGCCAGCAAAAGGGGACTAGGGCAGGCCTACGAGCAGTACTTC,TRBD2,TRBV5-4,TRBJ2-7,few
CASSFAGLAGGTQYF,TGTGCCAGCAGCTTCGCCGGACTAGCGGGAGGTACGCAGTATTTT,TRBD2,TRBV7-3,TRBJ2-3,-
CASTSGQGDYGYTF,TGCGCCAGCACCTCCGGACAGGGCGACTATGGCTACACCTTC,TRBD1,TRBV5-1,TRBJ1-2,once
CASSLWPLGYDGTSSYNEQFF,TGTGCCAGCAGTTTATGGCCTTTGGGGTACGACGGGACAAGCTCCTACAATGAGCAGTTCTTC,-,TRBV27,TRBJ2-1,-
CASSVTGTLLRDEQYF,TGTGCCAGCAGTGTAACCGGGACACTGCTAAGGGACGAGCAGTACTTC,-,TRBV27,TRBJ2-7,-
CASSFSSAGEGEQYF,TGTGCCAGCAGTTTCTCCTCTGCGGGAGAGGGCGAGCAGTACTTC,TRBD2,TRBV28,TRBJ2-7,-
CASSRIRGAYTEAFF,TGTGCCAGCTCACGAATCAGGGGGGCCTACACTGAAGCTTTCTTT,TRBD1,TRBV18,TRBJ1-1,once
CASSPPSGSTDTQYF,TGTGCCAGCTCACCACCTAGCGGGAGCACAGATACGCAGTATTTT,TRBD2,TRBV18,TRBJ2-3,-
CASSPRLDPTDTQYF,TGTGCCAGCAGCCCTCGACTCGACCCCACAGATACGCAGTATTTT,-,TRBV11-1,TRBJ2-3,-